This passage covers 12 T cell receptor beta chains from one sample sequenced in a study of beta chain features in type 1 diabetes. Of the isolated RNA, all was reverse transcribed, and so the sequenced material was expressed TCRB transcripts. TCRdb keeps only in-frame clones here, not all; method: immunoSEQ multiplex PCR. The profile shows more than 150,000 clones, 10% to 15% of them singletons. Sequencing used central memory CD4+ T cells from blood. The receptors originated from a young woman in good health.

This clone turned up a few times. The rearrangement joins TRBV5-4 to TRBJ2-5, with 7 bases fitting TRBD2. Germline V gene data show CDR1 as SGHNT and CDR2 as YYREEE (reference sequence). This CDR3 comprises 15 residues. The V and J ends lost 3 bases and 5 bases, in that order; junction bases with no gene match: 10. In nucleotides, the CDR3 is TGTGCCAGCAGCTCAAAGCGGGGTCCGGCGGAGACCCAGTACTTC. Its translation is CASSSKRGPAETQYF.

The rearrangement uses TRBV5-4 and TRBJ2-3, with TRBD1 as a possible D gene (6 bases). The CDR3 is made up of 16 amino acids. V was pared by 1 base and J by 0 bases, with 12 bases between. The germline gives CDR1 SGHNT, CDR2 YYREEE (reference sequence). The CDR3 region is CASSLKGDRSTDTQYF. Written as DNA, the CDR3 is TGTGCCAGCAGCTTGAAGGGGGACCGAAGCACAGATACGCAGTATTTT.

V gene TRBV14 combines with J gene TRBJ1-4, with D perhaps TRBD1 (6 bases). Germline V lookup: CDR1 SGHDN, CDR2 FVKESK. The CDR3 consists of 15 residues. With 3 bases removed from V and 8 bases from J, the gap between germline ends came to 16 bases. CDR3 sequence (DNA): TGTGCCAGCAGCCACCGCGGGGGGGGCGCGGAAAAACTGTTTTTT. It translates to CASSHRGGGAEKLFF.

The J gene is TRBJ2-5, the V gene TRBV19; D uncertain. This CDR3 has 13 residues. The germline gives CDR1 LNHDA, CDR2 SQIVND (reference sequence). The V and J ends lost 2 bases and 0 bases respectively, with 4 bases between them. This chain's CDR3 is CASSIQYQETQYF. In DNA form, the CDR3 reads TGTGCCAGTAGTATACAGTACCAAGAGACCCAGTACTTC.

This clone was found a few times. V usage is TRBV30 and J usage is TRBJ1-1; a weak D match, TRBD1 (6 bases). V was shortened by 5 bases and J by 0 bases, with 16 bases between the two germline ends. CDR1 and CDR2 (germline): GTSNPN, SVGIG (reference sequence). This CDR3 is built from 15 residues. The CDR3 region has the DNA TGTGCCTGGCTCCCCCGTGGACAGATGAACACTGAAGCTTTCTTT. Translated, it gives CAWLPRGQMNTEAFF.

This clone was seen a handful of times. CDR3 bases: TGTGCCAGCAGCCAAGGGACTAGCGGCACAGATACGCAGTATTTT. Translating gives CASSQGTSGTDTQYF. The rearrangement links TRBV14 to TRBJ2-3, with TRBD2 matching 9 bases. Germline CDR1 is SGHDN and CDR2 is FVKESK. V dropped 1 base and J dropped 1; count of bases not matched to a gene: 0. The CDR3 is made up of 15 amino acids. Filled out from reference TRBV14 and TRBJ2-3, the complete variable domain reads EAGVTQFPSHSVIEKGQTVTLRCDPISGHDNLYWYRRVMGKEIKFLLHFVKESKQDESGMPNNRFLAERTGGTYSTLKVQPAELEDSGVYFCASSQGTSGTDTQYFGPGTRLTVL.

This clone has only a few counts. The chain recombines TRBV5-1 with TRBJ2-6; 8 positions match TRBD1. There are 16 residues in the CDR3. Looked up from germline, CDR1 is SGHRS and CDR2 is YFSETQ. The V gene end was trimmed by 4 bases and the J gene end by 2 bases; junction bases not matched to a gene: 5. Here the CDR3 DNA reads TGCGCCAGCAGCCGACAGGGGAGTACTGGGGCCAACGTCCTGACTTTC. Its translation is CASSRQGSTGANVLTF.

Here the CDR3 DNA reads TGTGCCAGCAGTGAATTACCCAGCGGGAGGGGAGAGACCCAGTACTTC. Protein sequence: CASSELPSGRGETQYF. The chain links TRBV25-1 to TRBJ2-5; 10 nucleotides align to TRBD2. This CDR3 spans 16 amino acids. V lost 1 base to trimming and J lost 4 bases; unmatched junction nucleotides: 6. Germline values: CDR1 MGHDK, CDR2 SYGVNS.

In this sample, this clone turned up a few times. J is TRBJ2-7 and V is TRBV7-2, with 8 bases matching TRBD1. Unmatched junction bases numbered 3, after V lost 3 bases and J lost 5 bases. The germline V gene has CDR1 SGHTA and CDR2 FQGNSA. The CDR3 extends over 13 amino acids. The CDR3 region has the DNA TGTGCCAGCAGCTTCGACAGGGGCCACGAGCAGTACTTC. This gives the protein CASSFDRGHEQYF.

A few counts support this clone. The chain couples TRBV4-3 to TRBJ2-7; D might be TRBD1 (6 bases). V was shortened by 4 bases and J by 6 bases, with 13 bases between the two germline ends. Germline assignment: CDR1 LGHNA and CDR2 YSLEER. The CDR3 has 13 amino acids. The DNA for the CDR3 is TGCGCCAGCAGCCTTGTGGGGGCCCCCGAGCAGTACTTC. Encoded protein: CASSLVGAPEQYF.

The chain has TRBV7-9 and TRBJ1-5, with 7 bases matching TRBD1. The V gene end was trimmed by 5 bases and the J gene end by 4 bases; junction bases not matched to a gene: 8. Germline lookup yields CDR1 SEHNR and CDR2 FQNEAQ (reference sequence). The CDR3 has 15 amino acids. The CDR3 sequence: CASSAGPGGNQPQHF. In nucleotides, the CDR3 is TGTGCCAGCAGCGCCGGGCCAGGGGGGAATCAGCCCCAGCATTTT.

This clone was seen a few times. CDR3 protein: CASSRSTGTGTYEQYF. The CDR3 DNA reads as TGTGCCAGCTCGCGAAGTACCGGGACAGGGACCTACGAGCAGTACTTC. This rearrangement joins TRBV18 to TRBJ2-7, with 9 bases that match TRBD1. V trimming: 6 bases; J trimming: 2 bases; junction bases outside the gene matches: 11. CDR1 is KGHSH, CDR2 LQKENI, per germline. The CDR3 sequence is 16 residues long.